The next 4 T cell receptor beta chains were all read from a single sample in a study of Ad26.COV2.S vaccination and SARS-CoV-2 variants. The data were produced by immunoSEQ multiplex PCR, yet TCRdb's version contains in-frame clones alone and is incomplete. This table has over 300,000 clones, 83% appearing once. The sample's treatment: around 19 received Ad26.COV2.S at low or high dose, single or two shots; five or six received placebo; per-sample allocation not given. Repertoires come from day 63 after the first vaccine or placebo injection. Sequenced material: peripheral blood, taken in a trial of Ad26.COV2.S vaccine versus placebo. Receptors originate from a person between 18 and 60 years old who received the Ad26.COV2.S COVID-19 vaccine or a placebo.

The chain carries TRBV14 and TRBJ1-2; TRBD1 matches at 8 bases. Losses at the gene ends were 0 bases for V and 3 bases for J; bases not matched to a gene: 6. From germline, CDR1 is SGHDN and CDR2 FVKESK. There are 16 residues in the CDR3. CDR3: CASSQDQPGGYYGYTF. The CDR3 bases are TGTGCCAGCAGCCAAGATCAACCAGGGGGCTACTATGGCTACACCTTC. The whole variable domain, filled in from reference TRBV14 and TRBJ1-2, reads EAGVTQFPSHSVIEKGQTVTLRCDPISGHDNLYWYRRVMGKEIKFLLHFVKESKQDESGMPNNRFLAERTGGTYSTLKVQPAELEDSGVYFCASSQDQPGGYYGYTFGSGTRLTVV.

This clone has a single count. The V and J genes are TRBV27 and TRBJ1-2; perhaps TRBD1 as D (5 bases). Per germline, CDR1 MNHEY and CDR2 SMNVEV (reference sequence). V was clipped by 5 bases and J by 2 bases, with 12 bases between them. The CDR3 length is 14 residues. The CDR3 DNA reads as TGTGCCAGCAGTACCCTCGACAGCAACTATGGCTACACCTTC. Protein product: CASSTLDSNYGYTF.

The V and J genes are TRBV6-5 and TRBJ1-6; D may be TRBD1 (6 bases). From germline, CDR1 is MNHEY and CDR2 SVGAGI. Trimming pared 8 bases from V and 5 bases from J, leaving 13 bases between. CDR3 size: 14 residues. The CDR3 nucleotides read TGTGCCAGCCGCCAGGGGAACCATAATTCACCCCTCCACTTT. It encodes CASRQGNHNSPLHF.

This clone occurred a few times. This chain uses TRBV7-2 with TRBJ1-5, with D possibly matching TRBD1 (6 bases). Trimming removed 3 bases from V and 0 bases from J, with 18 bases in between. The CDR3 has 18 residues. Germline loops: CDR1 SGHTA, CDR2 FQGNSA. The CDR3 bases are TGTGCCAGCAGCTTGGACAACCCGGGACACCTTAGCAATCAGCCCCAGCATTTT. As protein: CASSLDNPGHLSNQPQHF. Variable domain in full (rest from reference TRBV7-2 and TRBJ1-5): GAGVSQSPSNKVTEKGKDVELRCDPISGHTALYWYRQSLGQGLEFLIYFQGNSAPDKSGLPSDRFSAERTGGSVSTLTIQRTQQEDSAVYLCASSLDNPGHLSNQPQHFGDGTRLSIL.